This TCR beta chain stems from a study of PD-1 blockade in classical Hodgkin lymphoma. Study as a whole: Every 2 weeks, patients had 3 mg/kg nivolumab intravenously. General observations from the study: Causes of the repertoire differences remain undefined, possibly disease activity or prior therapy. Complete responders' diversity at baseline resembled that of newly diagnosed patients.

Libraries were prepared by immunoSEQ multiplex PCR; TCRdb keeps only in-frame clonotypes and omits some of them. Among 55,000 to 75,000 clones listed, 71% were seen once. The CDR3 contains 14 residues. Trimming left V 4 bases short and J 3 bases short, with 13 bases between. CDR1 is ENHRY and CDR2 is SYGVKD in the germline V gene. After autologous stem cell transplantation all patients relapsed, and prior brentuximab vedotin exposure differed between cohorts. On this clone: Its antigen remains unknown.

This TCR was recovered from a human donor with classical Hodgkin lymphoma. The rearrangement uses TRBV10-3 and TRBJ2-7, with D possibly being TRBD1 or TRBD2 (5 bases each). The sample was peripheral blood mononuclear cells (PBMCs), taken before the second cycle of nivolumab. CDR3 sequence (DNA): TGTGCCATCAGTGGGGACCTTGGGAACTACGAGCAGTACTTC. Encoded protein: CAISGDLGNYEQYF.